The clone carrying this T cell receptor beta chain was counted many times. Its specificity is unknown. These data come from a study of neurological immune-mediated disorders. General study findings and limits: Multiple sclerosis patients had less TCR clonal expansion than even healthy controls, unlike HTLV-1-associated myelopathy.

The V end was cut by 10 bases, the J end by 6 bases, with 22 bases between. CDR3 length: 15 residues. Germline assignment: CDR1 SGHAT and CDR2 FQNNGV. Synthesis of cDNA was performed by 5'RACE using 10-nucleotide random UMIs. Over 170 million TCR-beta sequences from 15-18 subjects came out of each sequencing run. TCRdb re-derived calls from the 5' RACE reads in MiXCR, one entry per CDR3 protein. Of roughly 57,000 distinct CDR3 sequences in the sample, approximately 25% were seen once. Documented time point: technical triplicate 2. Stored at -80 C, 2 million PBMCs were the source of the unsorted libraries.

The clonotype originates from a man in his sixties with HTLV-1-associated myelopathy (HAM/TSP). The source material was PBMCs. The V gene is TRBV11-2, the J gene TRBJ2-1; the D gene is possibly TRBD1 (5 bases). The CDR3 DNA reads as TGTGCCAACAGGCTAGGGCGACACCCCTCCAATGAGCAGTTCTTC. Translating gives CANRLGRHPSNEQFF.